The 18 T cell receptor beta chains below come from one sample, sequenced in a study of OX40 agonist ivuxolimab in advanced cancers. Generated by immunoSEQ multiplex PCR, the TCRdb table keeps only in-frame clones and is missing some. The sample records roughly 43,000 clones, around 89% being singletons. The material sequenced was CD4+ or CD8+ T cells sorted from blood, taken in a trial of the OX40 agonist ivuxolimab. The origin of the receptors is an adult with an advanced solid tumor such as melanoma, head and neck, liver or kidney cancer.

CDR3 sequence reads: CASSITNTGELFF. CDR3 coding DNA: TGTGCCAGTAGTATCACCAACACCGGGGAGCTGTTTTTT. The chain links TRBV19 to TRBJ2-2; D remains ambiguous. V was trimmed by 3 bases and J by 2 bases, leaving 4 bases between them. The length of the CDR3 is 13 residues. Germline loops: CDR1 LNHDA, CDR2 SQIVND (reference sequence).

The rearrangement uses TRBV11-2 and TRBJ2-2; D possibly corresponds to TRBD2 (5 bases). The V gene's germline CDR1 is SGHAT and CDR2 FQNNGV. V was shortened by 5 bases and J by 1 base, with 11 bases between the two germline ends. This CDR3 spans 15 amino acids. This chain's CDR3 is CASSLLRENTGELFF. CDR3 DNA: TGTGCCAGCAGCCTTCTCCGGGAGAACACCGGGGAGCTGTTTTTT.

The chain employs TRBV4-1 and TRBJ2-7, with a tentative D call TRBD1 (6 bases). The V end lost 0 bases, the J end lost 2 bases, and 14 bases lay between the germline ends. Germline CDR1 and CDR2: MGHRA and YSYEKL. This CDR3 spans 16 amino acids. The CDR3 loop is CASSQDLGAGTYEQYF. The CDR3 bases are TGCGCCAGCAGCCAAGATCTGGGGGCGGGCACCTACGAGCAGTACTTC.

This clone was seen a handful of times. The chain has TRBV9 and TRBJ1-5; no firm D call. This CDR3 comprises 11 residues. V dropped 4 bases and J dropped 7 bases, with 6 bases sitting between them. The germline V gene encodes CDR1 SGDLS and CDR2 YYNGEE. The CDR3 DNA is TGTGCCAGCAGCCATGCGCAGCCCCAGCATTTT. It codes for CASSHAQPQHF.

The chain is built from TRBV5-5 and TRBJ1-5; no reliable D call. Trimming shortened V by 4 bases and J by 4 bases, and 9 bases separated the two germline ends. Per the germline V gene, CDR1 is SGHKS and CDR2 is YYEKEE (reference sequence). The CDR3 has 13 residues. Here the CDR3 reads CASSADVNQPQHF. CDR3 nucleotide sequence: TGTGCCAGCAGCGCTGACGTAAATCAGCCCCAGCATTTT. The full variable domain, rest sourced from reference TRBV5-5 and TRBJ1-5, is DAGVTQSPTHLIKTRGQQVTLRCSPISGHKSVSWYQQVLGQGPQFIFQYYEKEERGRGNFPDRFSARQFPNYSSELNVNALLLGDSALYLCASSADVNQPQHFGDGTRLSIL.

Note on this clone: The same CDR3 arises from other DNA sequences in this sample as well. This sequence joins TRBV28 and TRBJ1-5; a weak D match, TRBD1 (5 bases). Germline CDR1 and CDR2: MDHEN and SYDVKM. V lost 2 bases, J lost 7 bases, and 15 bases lay in between. The CDR3 consists of 15 residues. The CDR3 bases are TGTGCCAGCAGTTTAGGGCAGGGTTTCCGACAGCCCCAGCATTTT. It is translated as CASSLGQGFRQPQHF. The full variable domain, rest sourced from reference TRBV28 and TRBJ1-5, is DVKVTQSSRYLVKRTGEKVFLECVQDMDHENMFWYRQDPGLGLRLIYFSYDVKMKEKGDIPEGYSVSREKKERFSLILESASTNQTSMYLCASSLGQGFRQPQHFGDGTRLSIL.

The chain links TRBV6-5 to TRBJ1-2; D is ambiguous. Trimming took off 0 bases at V and 4 bases at J, with 9 bases between the two ends. The germline V gene has CDR1 MNHEY and CDR2 SVGAGI. CDR3 length: 14 residues. In DNA, the CDR3 is TGTGCCAGCAGTTACTCGCCAGCCAGCTATGGCTACACCTTC. The encoded protein is CASSYSPASYGYTF.

V is TRBV7-2 and J is TRBJ1-2; D gene ambiguous. The CDR3 is made up of 14 amino acids. The germline V and J ends were trimmed by 3 bases and 1 base, with 9 bases remaining between them. Germline V gene lookup returns CDR1 SGHTA and CDR2 FQGNSA. CDR3 nucleotide sequence: TGTGCCAGCAGCTTGTTTGATAGTAACTATGGCTACACCTTC. This codes for CASSLFDSNYGYTF.

This chain uses TRBV5-1 with TRBJ1-1; D is unresolved. Trimming cost V 1 base and J 5 bases, with 6 bases left between them. The germline CDR1 and CDR2 sequences are SGHRS and YFSETQ. There are 12 residues in the CDR3. DNA for the CDR3: TGCGCCAGCAGCTTGCCGGGAACTGAAGCTTTCTTT. Translated: CASSLPGTEAFF.

For this clone: Other DNA sequences within the sample encode an identical CDR3. J is TRBJ2-7 and V is TRBV30, with TRBD2 as a possible D gene (6 bases). Germline CDR1 GTSNPN, CDR2 SVGIG (reference sequence). This CDR3 region has 13 residues. V was clipped by 0 bases and J by 0 bases, with 6 bases between them. CDR3 sequence: CAWSVGSSYEQYF. The CDR3, as DNA: TGTGCCTGGAGTGTCGGGAGCTCCTACGAGCAGTACTTC. The complete variable domain, with remaining parts taken from reference TRBV30 and TRBJ2-7, reads SQTIHQWPATLVQPVGSPLSLECTVEGTSNPNLYWYRQAAGRGLQLLFYSVGIGQISSEVPQNLSASRPQDRQFILSSKKLLLSDSGFYLCAWSVGSSYEQYFGPGTRLTVT.

The chain uses TRBV28 and TRBJ1-4, with unresolved D. Trimming removed 5 bases from V and 0 bases from J, with 7 bases in between. This CDR3 spans 14 amino acids. Germline assignment: CDR1 MDHEN and CDR2 SYDVKM. CDR3 bases: TGTGCCAGCAGTCCCGCATCAACTAATGAAAAACTGTTTTTT. It specifies CASSPASTNEKLFF.

This chain connects TRBV7-2 to TRBJ2-7; possibly TRBD2 for D (6 bases). CDR1 is SGHTA and CDR2 is FQGNSA in the germline V gene. The CDR3 has 13 residues. Trimming took off 1 base at V and 6 bases at J, with 10 bases between the two ends. CDR3 loop: CASSLVGSLEQYF. Written as DNA, the CDR3 is TGTGCCAGCAGCTTAGTCGGGAGCCTCGAGCAGTACTTC.

The V and J genes are TRBV28 and TRBJ2-7, with TRBD1 matching 8 bases. The CDR3 is 17 amino acids. CDR1 is MDHEN, CDR2 SYDVKM, per germline. Unmatched junction bases numbered 16, after V lost 3 bases and J lost 6 bases. The CDR3 loop is CASSLDPSRGPFFEQYF. The DNA for the CDR3 is TGTGCCAGCAGTTTGGACCCTTCCAGGGGGCCCTTTTTCGAGCAGTACTTC. The whole variable domain, filled in from reference TRBV28 and TRBJ2-7, reads DVKVTQSSRYLVKRTGEKVFLECVQDMDHENMFWYRQDPGLGLRLIYFSYDVKMKEKGDIPEGYSVSREKKERFSLILESASTNQTSMYLCASSLDPSRGPFFEQYFGPGTRLTVT.

A remark on this clone: Relative to the germline gene, one junction end is altered; a read error may explain this. The chain is built from TRBV2 and TRBJ1-1; D might be TRBD1 (5 bases). The germline gives CDR1 SNHLY, CDR2 FYNNEI. CDR3 size: 15 residues. DNA for the CDR3: TGTGCCAGCAGTAAAGCGGGGCTCAAGAACACTGAAGCTTTCTTT. The encoded protein is CASSKAGLKNTEAFF.

The chain links TRBV9 to TRBJ2-1; 11 nucleotides align to TRBD2. The CDR3 runs to 17 residues. J was trimmed by 8 bases and V by 0 bases; bases with no gene match: 10. CDR1 SGDLS and CDR2 YYNGEE come from the germline V gene. CDR3 residues: CASSVGSSGRWFHEQFF. The CDR3 DNA is TGTGCCAGCAGCGTAGGGTCTAGCGGGAGGTGGTTCCATGAGCAGTTCTTC.

This chain joins TRBV25-1 and TRBJ1-1, with D unresolved. Germline-derived CDR1 and CDR2 are MGHDK and SYGVNS. Trimming took off 3 bases at V and 6 bases at J, with 8 bases between the two ends. CDR3 length: 12 amino acids. The CDR3 is CASSEAGAEAFF. Here the CDR3 DNA reads TGTGCCAGCAGTGAGGCGGGCGCTGAAGCTTTCTTT.

V usage is TRBV28 and J usage is TRBJ2-7, with a possible D match to TRBD1 (6 bases). This CDR3 region has 12 residues. The germline V gene encodes CDR1 MDHEN and CDR2 SYDVKM. V was shortened by 6 bases and J by 2 bases, with 8 bases between the two germline ends. In DNA, the CDR3 is TGTGCCAGCAGGAAGGGGGCCTACGAGCAGTACTTC. Protein: CASRKGAYEQYF. Using reference TRBV28 and TRBJ2-7 for the parts outside the CDR3, the full variable domain is DVKVTQSSRYLVKRTGEKVFLECVQDMDHENMFWYRQDPGLGLRLIYFSYDVKMKEKGDIPEGYSVSREKKERFSLILESASTNQTSMYLCASRKGAYEQYFGPGTRLTVT.

The chain employs TRBV19 and TRBJ1-2, with 7 bases aligning to TRBD1. The CDR3 has 12 amino acids. Germline V gene sequence: CDR1 LNHDA, CDR2 SQIVND (reference sequence). V shed 6 bases and J 6 bases; nucleotides not matched to a gene: 4. The CDR3 region is CASRTGSDGYTF. CDR3 in DNA: TGTGCCAGTAGGACAGGGAGCGATGGCTACACCTTC.